This T cell receptor (beta chain) was profiled in a study of T cell responses to AZD1222 COVID-19 vaccine. CDR1 and CDR2 (germline): LNHDA, SQIVND (reference sequence). CDR3 length: 15 residues. J lost 1 base, V lost 5 bases, and 6 bases had no gene match. Here immunoSEQ multiplex PCR was the method, and the copy in TCRdb shows in-frame clones only, minus some. The data show approximately 150,000 clones, 92% seen once. This specimen was peripheral blood, taken 28 days after the second AZD1222 dose. This receptor was identified in an adult who received the AZD1222 COVID-19 vaccine. The V call is TRBV19, the J call TRBJ2-5; 8 bases are shared with TRBD1. The CDR3 coding sequence is TGTGCCAGTAGTCTGGACAGGGCCACCCAAGAGACCCAGTACTTC. Its translation is CASSLDRATQETQYF.